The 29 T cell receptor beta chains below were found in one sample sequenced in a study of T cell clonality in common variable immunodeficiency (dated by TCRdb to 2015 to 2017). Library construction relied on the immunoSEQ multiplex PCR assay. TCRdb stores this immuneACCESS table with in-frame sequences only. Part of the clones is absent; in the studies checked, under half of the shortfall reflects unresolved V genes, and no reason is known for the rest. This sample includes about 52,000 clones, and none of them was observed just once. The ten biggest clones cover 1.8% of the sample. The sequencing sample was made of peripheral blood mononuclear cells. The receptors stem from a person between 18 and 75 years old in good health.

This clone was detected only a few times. The sequenced CDR3 bases are TGTGCCAGCAGCTTAGATCTGACGACAGGGTATGAG. Translated: CASSLDLTTGYE. From start to end, the CDR3 is CASSLDLTTGYEQFF. The chain is built from TRBV11-2 and TRBJ2-1, with 7 bases lining up with TRBD1. The read falls 3 residues short of the CDR3 end, and the missing part is taken from the germline J gene. In germline, CDR1 is SGHAT, CDR2 FQNNGV. CDR3 size: 15 residues. The junction had 7 bases not matched to a gene; V was cut back by 0 bases and J by 8 bases.

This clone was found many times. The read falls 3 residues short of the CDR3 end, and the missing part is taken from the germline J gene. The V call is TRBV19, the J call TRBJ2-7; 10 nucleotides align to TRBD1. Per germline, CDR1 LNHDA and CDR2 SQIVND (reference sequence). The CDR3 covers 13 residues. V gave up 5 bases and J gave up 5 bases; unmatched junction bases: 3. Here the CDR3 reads CASSPGQGDEQYF. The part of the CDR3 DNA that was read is TGTGCCAGTAGTCCAGGACAGGGGGACGAG. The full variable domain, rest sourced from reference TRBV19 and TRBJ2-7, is DGGITQSPKYLFRKEGQNVTLSCEQNLNHDAMYWYRQDPGQGLRLIYYSQIVNDFQKGDIAEGYSVSREKKESFPLTVTSAQKNPTAFYLCASSPGQGDEQYFGPGTRLTVT.

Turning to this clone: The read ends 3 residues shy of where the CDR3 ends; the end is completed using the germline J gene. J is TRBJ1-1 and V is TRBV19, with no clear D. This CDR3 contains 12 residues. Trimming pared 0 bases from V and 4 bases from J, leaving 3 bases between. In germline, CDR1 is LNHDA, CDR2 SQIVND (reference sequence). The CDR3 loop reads CASSIEGTEAFF. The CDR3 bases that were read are TGTGCCAGTAGTATAGAAGGCACTGAA.

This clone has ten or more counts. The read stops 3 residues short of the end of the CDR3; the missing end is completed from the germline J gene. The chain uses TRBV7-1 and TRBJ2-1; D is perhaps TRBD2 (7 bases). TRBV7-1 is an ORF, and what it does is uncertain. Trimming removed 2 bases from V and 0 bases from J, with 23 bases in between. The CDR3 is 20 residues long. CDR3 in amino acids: CASSSWLGGARVDSYNEQFF. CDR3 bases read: TGTGCCAGCAGCTCATGGCTTGGGGGGGCGCGGGTGGACTCCTACAATGAG.

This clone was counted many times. The part of the CDR3 DNA that was read is TGTGCCTGGAGGCCCCGGGGGAGCGCAGATACG. Translation: CAWRPRGSADT. The CDR3 reads in full as CAWRPRGSADTQYF. The genes are TRBV30 and TRBJ2-3, with D possibly being TRBD2 (6 bases). The CDR3 end is not reached by the read, which stops 3 residues before it; the germline J gene fills it in. Deletions cut 3 bases from V and 4 bases from J, with 14 bases between. The CDR3 runs 14 residues. Per the germline V gene, CDR1 is GTSNPN and CDR2 is SVGIG (reference sequence).

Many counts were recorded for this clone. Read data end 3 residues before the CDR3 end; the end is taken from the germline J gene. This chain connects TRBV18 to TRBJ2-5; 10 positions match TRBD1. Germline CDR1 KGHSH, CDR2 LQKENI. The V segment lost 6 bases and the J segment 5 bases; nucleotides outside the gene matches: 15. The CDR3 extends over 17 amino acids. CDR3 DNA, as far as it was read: TGTGCCAGCTCCCGAAGTCCCCTGGGACAGGGGAAGGAGACC. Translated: CASSRSPLGQGKET. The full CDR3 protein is CASSRSPLGQGKETQYF.

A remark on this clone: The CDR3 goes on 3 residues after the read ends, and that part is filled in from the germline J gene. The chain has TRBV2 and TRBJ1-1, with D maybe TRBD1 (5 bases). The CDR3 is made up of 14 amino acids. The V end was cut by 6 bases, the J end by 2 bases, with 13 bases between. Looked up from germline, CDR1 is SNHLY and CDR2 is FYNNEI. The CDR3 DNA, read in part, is TGTGCCAGCAGATTCAGGGTCACTAACACTGAA. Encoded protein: CASRFRVTNTE. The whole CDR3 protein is CASRFRVTNTEAFF.

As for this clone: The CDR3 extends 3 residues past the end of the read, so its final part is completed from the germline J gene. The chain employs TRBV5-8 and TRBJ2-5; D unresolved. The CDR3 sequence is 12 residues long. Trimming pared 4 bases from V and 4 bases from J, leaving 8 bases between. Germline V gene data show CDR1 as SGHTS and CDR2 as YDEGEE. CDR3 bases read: TGTGCCAGCAGCCTAACTGGAGAGACC. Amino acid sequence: CASSLTGET. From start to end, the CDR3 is CASSLTGETQYF. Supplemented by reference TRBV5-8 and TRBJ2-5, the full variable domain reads EAGVTQSPTHLIKTRGQQATLRCSPISGHTSVYWYQQALGLGLQFLLWYDEGEERNRGNFPPRFSGRQFPNYSSELNVNALELEDSALYLCASSLTGETQYFGPGTRLLVL.

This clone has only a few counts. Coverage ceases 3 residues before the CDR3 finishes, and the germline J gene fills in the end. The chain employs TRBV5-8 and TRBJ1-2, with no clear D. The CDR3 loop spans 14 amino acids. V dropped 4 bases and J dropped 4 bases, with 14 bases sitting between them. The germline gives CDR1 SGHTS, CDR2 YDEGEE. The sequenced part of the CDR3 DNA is TGTGCCAGCAGCGGAGCGGAGGCGATCTATGGC. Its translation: CASSGAEAIYG. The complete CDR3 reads CASSGAEAIYGYTF. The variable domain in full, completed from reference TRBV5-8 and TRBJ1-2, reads EAGVTQSPTHLIKTRGQQATLRCSPISGHTSVYWYQQALGLGLQFLLWYDEGEERNRGNFPPRFSGRQFPNYSSELNVNALELEDSALYLCASSGAEAIYGYTFGSGTRLTVV.

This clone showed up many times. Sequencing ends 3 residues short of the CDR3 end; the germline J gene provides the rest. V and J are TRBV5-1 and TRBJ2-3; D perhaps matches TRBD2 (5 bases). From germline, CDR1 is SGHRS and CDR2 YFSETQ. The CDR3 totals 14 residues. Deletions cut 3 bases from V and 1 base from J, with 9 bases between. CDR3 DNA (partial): TGCGCCAGCAGCTCGACTACCGGCACAGATACG. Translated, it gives CASSSTTGTDT. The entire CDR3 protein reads CASSSTTGTDTQYF.

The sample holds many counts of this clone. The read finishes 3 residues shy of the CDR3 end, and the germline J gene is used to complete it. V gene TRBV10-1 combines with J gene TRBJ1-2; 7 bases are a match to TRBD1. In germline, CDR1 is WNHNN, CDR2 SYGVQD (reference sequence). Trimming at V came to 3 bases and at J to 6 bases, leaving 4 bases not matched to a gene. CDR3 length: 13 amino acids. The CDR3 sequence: CASSEGTDHGYTF. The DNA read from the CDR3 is TGCGCCAGCAGTGAAGGGACAGATCATGGC.

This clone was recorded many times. CDR3 residues: CASSPRTGTNYGYTF. The CDR3 bases that were read are TGTGCCAGCAGCCCACGCACAGGGACGAACTATGGC. V usage is TRBV7-2 and J usage is TRBJ1-2, with D possibly TRBD1 on 6 matching bases. The read ends 3 residues early relative to the CDR3; the germline J gene fills the gap. Trimming took 5 bases from V and 2 from J, leaving 15 bases between them. The CDR3 spans 15 residues. Germline CDR1 is SGHTA and CDR2 is FQGNSA.

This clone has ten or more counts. The CDR3: CASSQEDRTSTNEKLFF. The sequenced CDR3 bases are TGCGCCAGCAGCCAAGAAGACAGGACCTCAACTAATGAAAAA. This sequence joins TRBV4-1 and TRBJ1-4; possibly TRBD1 for D (6 bases). The sequence runs out 3 residues before the end of the CDR3; the remainder is reconstructed from the germline J gene. V lost 0 bases, J lost 0 bases, and 11 bases lay in between. The CDR3 runs 17 residues. Germline V gene lookup returns CDR1 MGHRA and CDR2 YSYEKL.

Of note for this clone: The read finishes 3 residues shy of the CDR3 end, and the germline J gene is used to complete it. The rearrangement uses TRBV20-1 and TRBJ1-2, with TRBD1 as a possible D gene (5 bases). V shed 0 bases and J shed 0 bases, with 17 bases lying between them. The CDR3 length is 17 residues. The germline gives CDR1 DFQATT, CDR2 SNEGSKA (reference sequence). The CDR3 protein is CSARDLFGAVANYGYTF. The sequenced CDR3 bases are TGCAGTGCTAGAGATTTATTTGGGGCGGTAGCTAACTATGGC.

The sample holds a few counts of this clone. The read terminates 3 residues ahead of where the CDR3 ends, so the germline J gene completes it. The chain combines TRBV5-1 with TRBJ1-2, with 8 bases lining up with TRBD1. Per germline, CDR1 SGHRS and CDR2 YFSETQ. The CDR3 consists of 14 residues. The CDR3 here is CASSLPGGTDTYTF. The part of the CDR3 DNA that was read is TGCGCCAGCAGCTTGCCAGGGGGCACAGATACC.

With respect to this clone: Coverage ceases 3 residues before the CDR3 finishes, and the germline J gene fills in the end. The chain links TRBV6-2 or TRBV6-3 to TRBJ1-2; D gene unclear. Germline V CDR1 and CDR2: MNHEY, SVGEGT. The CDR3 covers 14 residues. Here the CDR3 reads CASSYSDSYNDYTF. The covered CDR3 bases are TGTGCCAGCAGTTACTCTGACTCCTACAATGAC.

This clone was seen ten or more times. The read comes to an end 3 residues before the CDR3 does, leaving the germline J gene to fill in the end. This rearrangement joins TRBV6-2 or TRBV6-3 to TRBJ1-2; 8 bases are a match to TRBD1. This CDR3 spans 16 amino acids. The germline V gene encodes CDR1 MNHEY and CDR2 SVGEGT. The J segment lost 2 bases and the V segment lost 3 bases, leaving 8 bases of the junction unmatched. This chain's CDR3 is CASSYKGQVRNYGYTF. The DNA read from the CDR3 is TGTGCCAGCAGTTATAAGGGACAGGTTCGCAACTATGGC.

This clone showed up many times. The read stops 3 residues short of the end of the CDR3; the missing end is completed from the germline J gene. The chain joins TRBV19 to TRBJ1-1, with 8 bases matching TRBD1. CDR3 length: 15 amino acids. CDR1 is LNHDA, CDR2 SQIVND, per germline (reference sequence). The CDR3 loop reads CASTRPGQESAGAFF. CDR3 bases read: TGTGCCAGTACGAGGCCGGGACAGGAATCGGCGGGG.

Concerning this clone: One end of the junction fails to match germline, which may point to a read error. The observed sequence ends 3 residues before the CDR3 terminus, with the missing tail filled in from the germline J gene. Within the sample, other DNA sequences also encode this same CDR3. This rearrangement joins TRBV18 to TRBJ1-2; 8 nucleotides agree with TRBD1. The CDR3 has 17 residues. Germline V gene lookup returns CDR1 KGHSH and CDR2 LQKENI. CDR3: CASSPTKTGVSNYGYTF. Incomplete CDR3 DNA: TGTGCCAGCTCACCTACGAAGACAGGGGTATCGAACTATGGT.

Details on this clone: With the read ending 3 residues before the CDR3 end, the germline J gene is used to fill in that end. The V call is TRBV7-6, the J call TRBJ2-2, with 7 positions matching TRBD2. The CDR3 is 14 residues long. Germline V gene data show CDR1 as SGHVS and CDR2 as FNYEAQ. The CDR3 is CASSPSRGVEKLFF. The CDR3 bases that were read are TGTGCCAGCAGCCCCTCCCGGGGGGTAGAAAAG.

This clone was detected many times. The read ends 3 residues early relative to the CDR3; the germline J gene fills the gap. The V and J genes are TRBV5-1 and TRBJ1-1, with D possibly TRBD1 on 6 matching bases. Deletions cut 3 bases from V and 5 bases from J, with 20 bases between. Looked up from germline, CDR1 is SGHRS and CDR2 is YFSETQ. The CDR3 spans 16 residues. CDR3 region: CASSSKPLGGGTEAFF. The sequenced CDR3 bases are TGCGCCAGCAGCTCCAAACCCTTAGGGGGGGGTACTGAA.

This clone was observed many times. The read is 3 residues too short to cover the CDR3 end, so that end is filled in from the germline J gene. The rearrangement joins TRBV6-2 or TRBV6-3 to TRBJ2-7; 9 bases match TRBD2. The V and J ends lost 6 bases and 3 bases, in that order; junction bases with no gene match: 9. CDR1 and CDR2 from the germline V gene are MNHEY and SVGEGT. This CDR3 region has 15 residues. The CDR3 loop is CASRRTSEEFYEQYF. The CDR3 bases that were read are TGTGCCAGCAGGAGGACTAGCGAGGAGTTCTACGAG.

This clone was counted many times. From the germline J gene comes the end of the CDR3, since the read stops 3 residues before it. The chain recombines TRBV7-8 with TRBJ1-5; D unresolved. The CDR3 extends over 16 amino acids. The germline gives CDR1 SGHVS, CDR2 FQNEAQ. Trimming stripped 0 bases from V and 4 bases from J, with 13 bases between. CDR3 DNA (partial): TGTGCCAGCAGCTTAGCATCATTCAGAAGTAATCAGCCC. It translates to CASSLASFRSNQP. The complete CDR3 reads CASSLASFRSNQPQHF.

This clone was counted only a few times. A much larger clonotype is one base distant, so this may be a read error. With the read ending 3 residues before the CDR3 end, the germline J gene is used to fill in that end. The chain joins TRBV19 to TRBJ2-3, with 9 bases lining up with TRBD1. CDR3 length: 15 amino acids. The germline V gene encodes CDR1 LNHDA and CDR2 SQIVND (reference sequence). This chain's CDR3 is CASRSGQGSMQPQYF. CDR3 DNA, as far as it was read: TGTGCCAGTAGAAGTGGACAGGGGTCGATGCAGCCG.

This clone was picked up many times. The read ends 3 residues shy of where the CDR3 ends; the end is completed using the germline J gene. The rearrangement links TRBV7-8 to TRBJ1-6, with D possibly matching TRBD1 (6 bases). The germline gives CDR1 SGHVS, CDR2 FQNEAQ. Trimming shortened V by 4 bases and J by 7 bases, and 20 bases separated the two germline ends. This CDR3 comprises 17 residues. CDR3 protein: CASSSSRLGGKNSPLHF. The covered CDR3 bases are TGTGCCAGCAGCTCTTCGCGATTAGGGGGAAAGAATTCACCC. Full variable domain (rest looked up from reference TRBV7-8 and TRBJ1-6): GAGVSQSPRYKVAKRGQDVALRCDPISGHVSLFWYQQALGQGPEFLTYFQNEAQLDKSGLPSDRFFAERPEGSVSTLKIQRTQQEDSAVYLCASSSSRLGGKNSPLHFGNGTRLTVT.

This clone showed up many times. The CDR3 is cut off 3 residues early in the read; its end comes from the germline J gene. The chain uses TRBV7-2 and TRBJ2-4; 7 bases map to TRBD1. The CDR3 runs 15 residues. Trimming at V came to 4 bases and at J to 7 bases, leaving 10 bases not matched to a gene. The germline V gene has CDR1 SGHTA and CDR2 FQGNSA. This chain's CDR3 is CASSSIGLRGNIQYF. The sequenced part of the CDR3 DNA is TGTGCCAGCAGCTCAATAGGGCTCAGGGGGAACATT. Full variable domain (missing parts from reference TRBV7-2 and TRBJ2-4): GAGVSQSPSNKVTEKGKDVELRCDPISGHTALYWYRQSLGQGLEFLIYFQGNSAPDKSGLPSDRFSAERTGGSVSTLTIQRTQQEDSAVYLCASSSIGLRGNIQYFGAGTRLSVL.

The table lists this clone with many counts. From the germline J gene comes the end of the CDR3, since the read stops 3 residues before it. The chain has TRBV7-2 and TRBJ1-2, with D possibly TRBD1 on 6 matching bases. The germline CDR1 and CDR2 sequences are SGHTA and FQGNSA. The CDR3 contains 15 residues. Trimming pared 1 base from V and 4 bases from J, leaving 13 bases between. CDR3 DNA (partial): TGTGCCAGCAGCTTAGGGCGGGGGCTCTCCTATGGC. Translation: CASSLGRGLSYG. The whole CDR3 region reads CASSLGRGLSYGYTF.

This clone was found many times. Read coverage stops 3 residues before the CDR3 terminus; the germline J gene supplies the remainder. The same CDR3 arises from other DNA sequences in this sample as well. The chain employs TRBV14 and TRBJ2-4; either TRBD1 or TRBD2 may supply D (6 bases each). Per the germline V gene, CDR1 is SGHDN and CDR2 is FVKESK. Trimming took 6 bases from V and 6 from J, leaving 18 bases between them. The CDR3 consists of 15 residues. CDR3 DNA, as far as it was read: TGTGCCAGCAGTCAGATTGAAGGGGGAGGAAACATT. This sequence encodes CASSQIEGGGNI. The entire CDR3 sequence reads CASSQIEGGGNIQYF.

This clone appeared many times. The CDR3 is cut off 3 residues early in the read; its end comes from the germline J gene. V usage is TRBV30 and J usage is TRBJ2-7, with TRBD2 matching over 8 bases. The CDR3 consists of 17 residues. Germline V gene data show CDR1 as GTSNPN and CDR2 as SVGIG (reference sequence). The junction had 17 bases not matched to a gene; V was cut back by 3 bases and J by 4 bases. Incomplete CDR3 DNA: TGTGCCTGGAGGCGCCGGGGGGTCGAGCGGGAGTCGTACGAG. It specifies CAWRRRGVERESYE. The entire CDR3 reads CAWRRRGVERESYEQYF. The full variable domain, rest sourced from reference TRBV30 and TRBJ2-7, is SQTIHQWPATLVQPVGSPLSLECTVEGTSNPNLYWYRQAAGRGLQLLFYSVGIGQISSEVPQNLSASRPQDRQFILSSKKLLLSDSGFYLCAWRRRGVERESYEQYFGPGTRLTVT.